Detailed here is one TCR beta chain. The data derive from a study of blood T cell repertoires in COVID-19. Across the study: T cells, B-cell-depleted T cells, or PBMCs provided the cDNA or gDNA that served as material.

Profiling relied on immunoSEQ multiplex PCR, and the TCRdb table lists in-frame clones only, not all of them. The sample shows 200,000 to 250,000 clones, around 82% of them seen only once. The sample taken for sequencing was peripheral blood. The TCR comes from a woman aged 70-85 years with acute or convalescent COVID-19.

CDR3 coding DNA: TGTGCCAGCAGCGCAAGGACAGACCTAAGCACAGATACGCAGTATTTT. This sequence encodes CASSARTDLSTDTQYF. The chain recombines TRBV7-2 with TRBJ2-3; tentatively, D is TRBD1 (6 bases). Trimming shortened V by 5 bases and J by 0 bases, and 15 bases separated the two germline ends. This CDR3 comprises 16 residues. From germline, CDR1 is SGHTA and CDR2 FQGNSA. Combining the CDR3 with reference TRBV7-2 and TRBJ2-3 gives the whole variable domain GAGVSQSPSNKVTEKGKDVELRCDPISGHTALYWYRQSLGQGLEFLIYFQGNSAPDKSGLPSDRFSAERTGGSVSTLTIQRTQQEDSAVYLCASSARTDLSTDTQYFGPGTRLTVL.